Below are 6 T cell receptor beta chains sequenced from a single sample in a study of blood T cell repertoires in COVID-19. TCRdb keeps only in-frame clones here, not all; method: immunoSEQ multiplex PCR. This table holds approximately 170,000 clones, 84% found once. The sequencing input was PBMCs or T cells enriched from blood (not recorded which). The receptors stem from a man aged 45-65 years who had recovered from COVID-19.

The rearrangement joins TRBV5-1 to TRBJ2-5, with D possibly matching TRBD2 (6 bases). CDR3 size: 16 residues. Germline V gene sequence: CDR1 SGHRS, CDR2 YFSETQ. V gave up 4 bases and J gave up 4 bases, with 20 bases separating them. CDR3 amino acids: CASSTEGLSSRETQYF. CDR3 coding DNA: TGCGCCAGCAGCACCGAGGGACTTTCTAGTAGAGAGACCCAGTACTTC.

The J gene is TRBJ1-1, the V gene TRBV7-3, with 8 nucleotides matching TRBD1. The germline CDR1 and CDR2 sequences are SGHTA and FQGTGA. This CDR3 region has 13 residues. Trimming at V came to 4 bases and at J to 3 bases, leaving 1 base not matched to a gene. Here the CDR3 DNA reads TGTGCCAGCAGCTCAGGGGGCTACACTGAAGCTTTCTTT. Translating gives CASSSGGYTEAFF.

This sequence joins TRBV5-1 and TRBJ2-1; 11 positions agree with TRBD2. Germline V gene lookup returns CDR1 SGHRS and CDR2 YFSETQ. The ends lost 0 bases at V and 7 bases at J; junction bases unmatched: 9. This CDR3 comprises 17 residues. In DNA form, the CDR3 reads TGCGCCAGCAGCTTGGTGGTAGCGGGGGGGCTAAATAATGAGCAGTTCTTC. This translates into CASSLVVAGGLNNEQFF.

This chain links TRBV3-1 (or the pseudogene TRBV3-2) with TRBJ1-2; no clear D gene. This CDR3 is 14 amino acids long. The V gene lost 1 base and the J gene lost 4 bases, with 10 bases spanning the gap. CDR1 and CDR2 (germline): LGHDT, YNNKEL (reference sequence). The CDR3 region has the DNA TGTGCCAGCAGCCAAGGTTCTGAGAGCTATGGCTACACCTTC. It yields the protein CASSQGSESYGYTF.

This clone was detected only a few times. This chain uses TRBV11-2 with TRBJ1-3, with D hard to call. Deletions cut 7 bases from V and 3 bases from J, with 16 bases between. Germline CDR1 and CDR2: SGHAT and FQNNGV. This CDR3 is 15 amino acids long. CDR3 DNA: TGTGCCAGCACTGATCAGAGGGCCCGTGGAAACACCATATATTTT. Its protein product is CASTDQRARGNTIYF.

The rearrangement joins TRBV19 to TRBJ2-7, with 8 bases lining up with TRBD1. Trimming at V came to 10 bases and at J to 3 bases, leaving 8 bases not matched to a gene. The CDR3 has 13 residues. CDR1 LNHDA and CDR2 SQIVND come from the germline V gene (reference sequence). CDR3 in amino acids: CATGTGPFYEQYF. The DNA of the CDR3 is TGTGCCACCGGGACAGGCCCTTTCTACGAGCAGTACTTC.